The clone carrying this T cell receptor beta chain is judged medium-sized (0.01 to 0.1%). Its antigen is as yet unknown. Trimming at V came to 4 bases and at J to 0 bases, leaving 5 bases not matched to a gene. CDR1 is PRHDT, CDR2 FYEKMQ, per germline (reference sequence). The CDR3 sequence is 16 residues long. These data are taken from a study of T and B cells in COVID-19 patients. The wider study: The recovered patients had mostly mild to moderate COVID-19 with outpatient management. Of under 25 active-infection patients, 11 to 12 were critically ill with mechanical ventilation or extracorporeal membrane oxygenation. Notes on the study in general: Blood from mildly ill patients while symptomatic, and early samples from severe cases, were scarce. Sorted SARS-CoV-2-responsive or tetramer+ T cells and CD4+, regulatory and CD8+ subsets were not yet sequenced.

From blood, about 250-550 ng of genomic DNA served as TRB template. Multiplex PCR with BIOMED2 TRB-A/B primer pools amplified TRB rearrangements. TCRdb ran MiXCR on the multiplex PCR reads and lists one entry per CDR3 protein. Among around 9,000 distinct CDR3 sequences, around a third were seen once, and the ten largest hold approximately 23%. Sequencing was performed on blood. The gene calls are TRBV13 and TRBJ2-7, with 11 bases lining up with TRBD1. The TCR was taken from a human donor who had recovered from COVID-19. The DNA of the CDR3 is TGTGCCAGCAGCTCCTTAGGGACAGGGGGCTCCTACGAGCAGTACTTC. Its translation: CASSSLGTGGSYEQYF.